This T cell receptor beta chain derives from a study of CD8+ T cells in alopecia areata. The overall study: The tofacitinib course ran for 6 to 18 months and was followed by 6 months off drug. Study conclusions and caveats: In scalp, tofacitinib significantly decreased clonality and expanded CD8+ clones among the top 100. A single nonresponder leaves the baseline CD8+ expansion link to response uncertain.

Reverse transcription of extracted RNA yielded cDNA, which provided the sequencing template. The assay was immunoSEQ multiplex PCR, and TCRdb's table has in-frame clones only and misses some. The repertoire has about 120,000 clones, approximately 53% of them found once; the top ten carry 0.46%. A word on this clone: Its matching antigen is unknown.

The treatment was: oral pan-JAK inhibitor, 5-10 mg twice daily. Obtained from alopecia areata patients were lesional scalp punch biopsies along with peripheral blood. The origin of this receptor is a human donor with alopecia areata. The sequencing used CD4+ T cells sorted from blood, collected at week 4, from a patient treated with tofacitinib.

CDR3 coding DNA: TGTGCCAGCAGCTTAGCAGGGAACAATGAGCAGTTCTTC. This translates into CASSLAGNNEQFF. The chain carries TRBV7-2 and TRBJ2-1; D gene unclear. The V end was cut by 0 bases, the J end by 5 bases, with 5 bases between. Germline V gene sequence: CDR1 SGHTA, CDR2 FQGNSA. This CDR3 region has 13 residues.